The 21 T cell receptor beta chains in this list originate from one sample, sequenced in a study of cytomegalovirus exposure and HLA in healthy donors (dated by TCRdb to about 2017). Library creation used the immunoSEQ multiplex PCR assay. For the multiplex PCR, a mixture combining 60 forward primers for TCR Vbeta segments and 13 reverse primers for TCR Jbeta segments was used. TCRdb provides this immuneACCESS table in a form limited to in-frame rearrangements. Some clones are lacking; in checked studies, under half of them reflect an unresolved V gene, and why the rest are absent is not known. In this sample the table shows under 200,000 clones, around 77% of which occur a single time. The ten largest clones represent approximately 1.3% of the sample. The sequenced material came from PBMCs. Source of these receptors: a man between 60 and 75 years old in good health and CMV-seronegative.

This sequence joins TRBV5-1 and TRBJ1-6, with 9 bases fitting TRBD1. This CDR3 has 16 residues. Germline CDR1 and CDR2: SGHRS and YFSETQ. V gave up 5 bases and J gave up 8 bases; unmatched junction bases: 11. In nucleotides, the CDR3 is TGCGCCAGCAGACTTCTCGCGGGACAGGGCGATTCACCCCTCCACTTT. Translating gives CASRLLAGQGDSPLHF.

J is TRBJ1-2 and V is TRBV7-2; D uncertain. CDR1 and CDR2 (germline): SGHTA, FQGNSA. The CDR3 length is 13 residues. V dropped 1 base and J dropped 5 bases, with 8 bases sitting between them. In DNA, the CDR3 is TGTGCCAGCAGCTTAGAACTAACTTATGGCTACACCTTC. It specifies CASSLELTYGYTF.

J is TRBJ2-7 and V is TRBV18; unclear D gene. V lost 4 bases and J lost 3, with 7 bases in between. The CDR3 contains 12 residues. Per germline, CDR1 KGHSH and CDR2 LQKENI. CDR3 nucleotide sequence: TGTGCCAGCTCACTCGAGCTCTACGAGCAGTACTTC. Protein sequence: CASSLELYEQYF.

The genes are TRBV18 and TRBJ2-7; weak D call: TRBD1 (6 bases). CDR3 length: 18 amino acids. V was cut by 4 bases and J by 1 base, with 23 bases left in between. CDR1 and CDR2 from the germline V gene are KGHSH and LQKENI. CDR3 DNA sequence: TGTGCCAGCTCACAAACGGACCTGACGTTTACAGGGTCCTACGAGCAGTACTTC. It encodes CASSQTDLTFTGSYEQYF.

The chain recombines TRBV12-2 with TRBJ2-1; TRBD2, the table's D call, was not compared with the DNA. TRBV12-2 is a pseudogene locus. CDR3 length: 21 amino acids. CDR3 protein: CASRLARLGGRAWGSYNEQFF. CDR3 DNA sequence: TGTGCAAGTCGCTTAGCGCGATTGGGCGGGAGGGCCTGGGGCTCCTACAATGAGCAGTTCTTC.

The chain uses TRBV19 and TRBJ1-3; D is uncertain. The CDR3 spans 14 residues. Trimming left V 6 bases short and J 0 bases short, with 9 bases between. Germline values: CDR1 LNHDA, CDR2 SQIVND (reference sequence). The DNA for the CDR3 is TGTGCCAGTAGAGCGCTCTTCTCTGGAAACACCATATATTTT. Translating gives CASRALFSGNTIYF. Looking up the rest from reference TRBV19 and TRBJ1-3 gives the full variable domain: DGGITQSPKYLFRKEGQNVTLSCEQNLNHDAMYWYRQDPGQGLRLIYYSQIVNDFQKGDIAEGYSVSREKKESFPLTVTSAQKNPTAFYLCASRALFSGNTIYFGEGSWLTVV.

V is TRBV6-5 and J is TRBJ2-7, with a weak D call TRBD2 (6 bases). V was cut by 5 bases and J by 3 bases, with 14 bases left in between. The germline CDR1 and CDR2 sequences are MNHEY and SVGAGI. There are 14 residues in the CDR3. CDR3 coding DNA: TGTGCCAGCAGTCAGACTAGTAGAGGCTACGAGCAGTACTTC. This gives the protein CASSQTSRGYEQYF.

V and J are TRBV6-5 and TRBJ2-7, with 7 nucleotides matching TRBD2. The CDR3 contains 15 residues. In germline, CDR1 is MNHEY, CDR2 SVGAGI. V lost 2 bases to trimming and J lost 2 bases; unmatched junction nucleotides: 6. CDR3 DNA: TGTGCCAGCAGTTACACTTTGGCGGGGGCCTACGAGCAGTACTTC. Its protein product is CASSYTLAGAYEQYF.

With regard to this clone: The sample holds other DNA sequences that translate to the same CDR3. The V and J genes are TRBV5-1 and TRBJ2-7; D might be TRBD1 (6 bases). Germline V gives CDR1 SGHRS, CDR2 YFSETQ. V was pared by 0 bases and J by 1 base, with 11 bases between. The CDR3 is made up of 15 amino acids. CDR3 amino acids: CASSLAPGQSYEQYF. The CDR3 nucleotides are TGCGCCAGCAGCTTGGCCCCGGGACAATCCTACGAGCAGTACTTC.

The chain couples TRBV19 to TRBJ1-5; D remains ambiguous. The CDR3 extends over 16 amino acids. V lost 3 bases, J lost 9 bases, and 21 bases lay in between. Per germline, CDR1 LNHDA and CDR2 SQIVND (reference sequence). CDR3 bases: TGTGCCAGTAGTATGATTCGTAACGACGGCGGCAGGCCCCAGCATTTT. As protein: CASSMIRNDGGRPQHF.

This clone appeared once. The chain employs TRBV5-8 and TRBJ2-7; D is possibly TRBD1 (7 bases). V lost 3 bases and J lost 5, with 21 bases in between. This CDR3 comprises 16 residues. Germline values: CDR1 SGHTS, CDR2 YDEGEE. The CDR3 coding sequence is TGTGCCAGCAGCTACCCACCTCCCAGGGGGGCGGACGAGCAGTACTTC. Protein sequence: CASSYPPPRGADEQYF.

The rearrangement links TRBV28 to TRBJ2-5, with 7 bases matching TRBD2. CDR1 is MDHEN, CDR2 SYDVKM, per germline. Unmatched junction bases numbered 2, after V lost 8 bases and J lost 2 bases. There are 12 residues in the CDR3. The CDR3 protein is CASREAQETQYF. CDR3 bases: TGTGCCAGCCGGGAGGCACAAGAGACCCAGTACTTC.

The J gene is TRBJ2-5, the V gene TRBV4-3; TRBD1 might be the D (6 bases). The J call may be in error: the DNA end matches TRBJ2-7 better. This CDR3 has 16 residues. Germline CDR1 is LGHNA and CDR2 is YSLEER. For the CDR3, the DNA is TGCGCCAGCAGCCAAGATTTTTTGGGGGCTTACTACGAGCAGTACTTC. It specifies CASSQDFLGAYYEQYF.

V and J are TRBV6-5 and TRBJ1-1; 8 bases are a match to TRBD1. After removal of 8 bases from V and 3 bases from J, the junction contained 8 bases not matched to a gene. The CDR3 covers 14 residues. Germline V lookup: CDR1 MNHEY, CDR2 SVGAGI. CDR3: CASQRTGSDTEAFF. DNA of the CDR3: TGTGCCAGCCAACGGACAGGGTCGGACACTGAAGCTTTCTTT.

V usage is TRBV7-9 and J usage is TRBJ1-3; maybe TRBD1 (5 bases). The CDR3 is 14 residues long. The V end lost 5 bases, the J end lost 4 bases, and 12 bases lay between the germline ends. Looked up from germline, CDR1 is SEHNR and CDR2 is FQNEAQ (reference sequence). In DNA form, the CDR3 reads TGTGCCAGCAGCAGTAGGGGATCCGGAAACACCATATATTTT. This encodes CASSSRGSGNTIYF. Full variable domain (remainder filled in from reference TRBV7-9 and TRBJ1-3): DTGVSQNPRHKITKRGQNVTFRCDPISEHNRLYWYRQTLGQGPEFLTYFQNEAQLEKSRLLSDRFSAERPKGSFSTLEIQRTEQGDSAMYLCASSSRGSGNTIYFGEGSWLTVV.

V is TRBV4-1 and J is TRBJ2-1; D may be TRBD1 (5 bases). The germline V and J ends were trimmed by 3 bases and 4 bases, with 13 bases remaining between them. CDR3 length equals 15 residues. Germline CDR1 MGHRA, CDR2 YSYEKL. CDR3 in amino acids: CASSQAGNGYNEQFF. The CDR3, as DNA: TGCGCCAGCAGCCAGGCAGGGAACGGATACAATGAGCAGTTCTTC.

The chain combines TRBV7-3 with TRBJ2-5; no clear D gene. The CDR3 length is 13 residues. V was clipped by 2 bases and J by 4 bases, with 8 bases between them. CDR1 and CDR2 (germline): SGHTA, FQGTGA. For the CDR3, the DNA is TGTGCCAGCAGCTTAGGGCCCCGAGAGACCCAGTACTTC. It translates to CASSLGPRETQYF.

The chain couples TRBV15 to TRBJ2-7; a possible D gene is TRBD1 (7 bases). CDR1 LNHNV and CDR2 YYDKDF come from the germline V gene (reference sequence). The V gene lost 1 base and the J gene lost 0 bases, with 10 bases spanning the gap. The CDR3 has 15 amino acids. The DNA for the CDR3 is TGTGCCACCAGCAGAGTTCAGGGGGGCTCCTACGAGCAGTACTTC. Its translation is CATSRVQGGSYEQYF. The variable domain in full, with the rest retrieved from reference TRBV15 and TRBJ2-7, is DAMVIQNPRYQVTQFGKPVTLSCSQTLNHNVMYWYQQKSSQAPKLLFHYYDKDFNNEADTPDNFQSRRPNTSFCFLDIRSPGLGDTAMYLCATSRVQGGSYEQYFGPGTRLTVT.

The chain links TRBV11-2 to TRBJ2-7; D is possibly TRBD1 (6 bases). Trimming left V 1 base short and J 4 bases short, with 17 bases between. The CDR3 extends over 16 amino acids. Per the germline V gene, CDR1 is SGHAT and CDR2 is FQNNGV. CDR3 sequence (DNA): TGTGCCAGCAGCTTAGGCCGGGACACCGGGGTTTACGAGCAGTACTTC. Encoded protein: CASSLGRDTGVYEQYF.

Written as DNA, the CDR3 is TGTGCCAGTAGTATTCCGGGACAGGGATCCTACGAGCAGTACTTC. Encoded protein: CASSIPGQGSYEQYF. V gene TRBV19 combines with J gene TRBJ2-7; TRBD1 matches at 9 bases. CDR1 and CDR2 (germline): LNHDA, SQIVND (reference sequence). The CDR3 covers 15 residues. V was clipped by 3 bases and J by 1 base; unmatched bases: 4.

In this sample, this clone turned up a few times. The rearrangement joins TRBV7-2 to TRBJ2-3; D not resolved. This CDR3 has 13 residues. The germline CDR1 and CDR2 sequences are SGHTA and FQGNSA. Trimming removed 5 bases at V and 2 bases at J, with 8 bases between. The CDR3 DNA reads TGTGCCAGCAGCCCCGACTTCACAGATACGCAGTATTTT. It is translated as CASSPDFTDTQYF.